The clone carrying this T cell receptor (beta chain) was seen a few times. Its antigen is undetermined. V was cut by 1 base and J by 1 base, with 7 bases left in between. This CDR3 has 14 amino acids. CDR1 and CDR2 from the germline V gene are SGHDN and FVKESK. The sample originates from a study of human T cells and chemical hapten exposure. Across the whole study: A mostly female patient group had alopecia areata, totalis or universalis. Findings and caveats of the study: Expanded TCRs showed more large CDR3 clusters than pre-sensitization or healthy control sets.

Time point described: patch test 3, about 24 weeks after DPC sensitization. Documented treatment: therapeutic diphenylcyclopropenone sensitization with weekly scalp DPC. TCRdb fed the RACE reads into MiXCR, producing one record per CDR3 protein. Of about 84,000 distinct CDR3 sequences listed, 10% to 14% were seen once; the top ten hold around 3.7%. The V call is TRBV14, the J call TRBJ1-2; D remains unclear. The input for sequencing was whole blood, taken in connection with sensitization to the hapten diphenylcyclopropenone (DPC). The TCR sequence derives from a woman aged 50 to 60 with alopecia areata. Some clones in this sample may be carry-over from other donors' samples. The CDR3 nucleotides are TGTGCCAGCAGCCAAGGAGGGCATAACTATGGCTACACCTTC. Translating it yields CASSQGGHNYGYTF.